Below, 20 T cell receptor beta chains from the same sample are listed, as sequenced in a study of tumor and adjacent non-tumor tissue in lung cancer. The library came from three nested PCR rounds adapted from ARM-PCR protocols. One entry per CDR3 protein results from TCRdb running MiXCR on the multiplex PCR reads. The sample has 85,000 to 100,000 distinct CDR3 sequences; about 70% are singletons. RNA was extracted from bulk tissue without any cell sorting. What was sequenced was lung tumor tissue. All receptors derive from a man aged 60 to 69 with non-small cell lung cancer.

The J gene is TRBJ2-1, the V gene TRBV28, with TRBD2 matching over 8 bases. Germline V lookup: CDR1 MDHEN, CDR2 SYDVKM. This CDR3 region has 14 residues. V lost 8 bases to trimming and J lost 5 bases; unmatched junction nucleotides: 8. CDR3 sequence (DNA): TGTGCCAGCGATAGTAGCGGGATTGACAATGAGCAGTTCTTC. It codes for CASDSSGIDNEQFF.

V is TRBV6-1 and J is TRBJ1-2; possible D gene TRBD1, 5 bases. V was shortened by 7 bases and J by 7 bases, with 13 bases between the two germline ends. This CDR3 has 12 amino acids. Germline CDR1 is MNHNS and CDR2 is SASEGT. CDR3 DNA: TGTGCCAGCATTCAGGGTCGGGGTGGCTACACCTTC. Its protein is CASIQGRGGYTF.

Comment on this clonotype: At one end, the junction sequence differs from germline, possibly due to a read error. The V call is TRBV20-1, the J call TRBJ1-1; D call uncertain. CDR3 length: 16 amino acids. From germline, CDR1 is DFQATT and CDR2 SNEGSKA (reference sequence). The CDR3 nucleotides read TGCAGTGTTAAAATCGAGGGTGGGGTGACCCAGACTGAAGCCTTCTTT. It specifies CSVKIEGGVTQTEAFF.

This clonotype is a singleton in its sample. A read error is possible here, since a much larger clone lies one base away. The chain joins TRBV20-1 to TRBJ1-6, with 9 nucleotides matching TRBD1. The V segment lost 8 bases and the J segment 6 bases; nucleotides outside the gene matches: 5. The CDR3 is 13 amino acids. CDR1 is DFQATT, CDR2 SNEGSKA, per germline (reference sequence). This chain's CDR3 is CSPVTGGNSPLHF. CDR3 sequence (DNA): TGCAGTCCCGTGACAGGGGGTAATTCACCCCTCCACTTT.

About this clonotype: The CDR3 carries no conserved terminal phenylalanine or tryptophan, so it likely arises from a read error. This CDR3 reads CASSPGTSASGANVLTL. Written as DNA, the CDR3 is TGTGCCAGCAGTCCTGGGACTTCTGCCTCTGGGGCCAATGTCCTGACTCTC. This chain uses TRBV12-3 or TRBV12-4 with TRBJ2-6; tentative D call: TRBD2 (6 bases). This CDR3 has 17 amino acids.

Worth noting for this clonotype: This could be a read error, since a much larger clone is one nucleotide away. This rearrangement joins TRBV20-1 to TRBJ2-1; perhaps TRBD1 as D (6 bases). Trimming cost V 6 bases and J 12 bases, with 24 bases left between them. Germline CDR1 and CDR2: DFQATT and SNEGSKA (reference sequence). CDR3 length: 14 amino acids. CDR3 coding DNA: TGCAGTGCCACAAAGGGGGTGGGGCGCTATGGGCAGTTCTTC. Protein: CSATKGVGRYGQFF.

Worth noting for this clonotype: An end of the junction does not agree with germline; a read error may underlie this. The chain carries TRBV6-1 and TRBJ2-2; D unresolved. This CDR3 region has 14 residues. Germline V gene lookup returns CDR1 MNHNS and CDR2 SASEGT. DNA for the CDR3: TGTGCCAACAGTGAATTTACGAGAGGCGGGGAGCTGTTTTTT. Translation: CANSEFTRGGELFF.

This clonotype was seen at least ten times. One end of the junction fails to match germline, which may point to a read error. This chain connects TRBV11-2 to TRBJ2-4; the D gene is possibly TRBD1 (6 bases). The CDR3 runs to 19 residues. The germline V gene has CDR1 SGHAT and CDR2 FQNNGV. DNA for the CDR3: TGTGCCAGCAGCTTAGGATGGGGGCGCAGGCTGCTAGCCAAAAACATTCAATACTTC. Its translation: CASSLGWGRRLLAKNIQYF.

Of note for this clonotype: Compared with germline, one end of the junction differs, possibly owing to a read error. The V call is TRBV4-1, the J call TRBJ1-5; no reliable D call. The CDR3 runs to 15 residues. Germline loops: CDR1 MGHRA, CDR2 YSYEKL. CDR3 protein: CASSQDLSSSQPQHF. The CDR3 DNA follows: TGCGCCAGCAGCCAAGATCTCAGTAGCAGTCAGCCCCAGCATTTT.

The count of this clonotype is one. A read error may be the cause here, since a much bigger clone is one base away. This chain uses TRBV6-2 or TRBV6-3 with TRBJ2-1; no clear D. Germline V gene data show CDR1 as MNHEY and CDR2 as SVGEGT. V was pared by 9 bases and J by 4 bases, with 13 bases between. The CDR3 loop spans 13 amino acids. CDR3 sequence (DNA): TGTGCCAGGAACAGAGGCGGTTACAATGAGCAGTTCTTC. As protein: CARNRGGYNEQFF.

This clonotype was recorded many times. The rearrangement uses TRBV29-1 and TRBJ1-1; no clear D. In germline, CDR1 is SQVTM, CDR2 ANQGSEA. This CDR3 has 16 amino acids. The germline V and J ends were trimmed by 3 bases and 1 base, with 18 bases remaining between them. The CDR3 spells CSVEAGSTGRNTEAFF. DNA of the CDR3: TGCAGCGTTGAGGCCGGCTCTACCGGGAGGAACACTGAAGCTTTCTTT. The whole variable domain, filled in from reference TRBV29-1 and TRBJ1-1, reads SAVISQKPSRDICQRGTSLTIQCQVDSQVTMMFWYRQQPGQSLTLIATANQGSEATYESGFVIDKFPISRPNLTFSTLTVSNMSPEDSSIYLCSVEAGSTGRNTEAFFGQGTRLTVV.

This clonotype came up many times. The chain couples TRBV20-1 to TRBJ2-7, with D possibly being TRBD2 (5 bases). CDR3 length: 12 amino acids. V shed 4 bases and J shed 2 bases, with 9 bases lying between them. From germline, CDR1 is DFQATT and CDR2 SNEGSKA (reference sequence). DNA for the CDR3: TGCAGTGCTACCGGAGGTACCTACGAGCAGTACTTC. It codes for CSATGGTYEQYF.

With respect to this clonotype: One end of the junction does not line up with germline, which may come from a read error. The V and J genes are TRBV20-1 and TRBJ1-3, with D uncertain. The CDR3 is 11 amino acids. Germline V gives CDR1 DFQATT, CDR2 SNEGSKA (reference sequence). The CDR3 coding sequence is TGCAATGCTAGTTATGGAAACACCATATATTTT. It specifies CNASYGNTIYF.

This clonotype was seen many times. A junction boundary mismatches the germline segment, possibly from a read error. The V gene is TRBV28, the J gene TRBJ1-1, with D tentatively TRBD1 (6 bases). Germline lookup yields CDR1 MDHEN and CDR2 SYDVKM. The CDR3 loop spans 12 amino acids. The CDR3 DNA reads as TGTGCCAGTTGGCAGGGGAACACTGAAACTTTCTTT. Translation: CASWQGNTETFF.

This chain connects TRBV6-2 or TRBV6-3 to TRBJ2-3, with D uncertain. V lost 0 bases and J 0 bases, leaving 16 bases between the germline ends. Germline V CDR1 and CDR2: MNHEY, SVGEGT. The length of the CDR3 is 18 residues. The CDR3 region is CASSYSTLVSSSTDTQYF. CDR3 in DNA: TGTGCCAGCAGTTACTCGACTCTAGTGAGTTCCAGCACAGATACGCAGTATTTT.

This clonotype occurred a few times. One junction end does not reproduce the germline sequence, and a read error may be involved. V is TRBV5-1 and J is TRBJ2-5, with 7 bases aligning to TRBD1. There are 14 residues in the CDR3. CDR1 is SGHRS, CDR2 YFSETQ, per germline. The CDR3 sequence is CANSPGTDQETQYF. The CDR3 DNA follows: TGCGCCAACAGCCCCGGGACAGACCAAGAGACCCAGTACTTC.

Worth noting for this clonotype: At one boundary the junction diverges from the germline segment, which might be a read error. V usage is TRBV5-5 and J usage is TRBJ2-7, with no clear D. CDR3 size: 12 residues. CDR1 is SGHKS and CDR2 is YYEKEE in the germline V gene (reference sequence). The chain's CDR3 is CASSYDGLEQYF. Written as DNA, the CDR3 is TGTGCCAGCAGTTATGATGGTCTCGAGCAGTATTTC.

The chain links TRBV4-1 to TRBJ1-6; perhaps TRBD1 as D (5 bases). This CDR3 spans 17 amino acids. V lost 0 bases and J 14 bases, leaving 23 bases between the germline ends. Germline CDR1 is MGHRA and CDR2 is YSYEKL. This CDR3 is CASSQDAGRQTGRTLHF. The CDR3 nucleotides are TGCGCCAGCAGCCAAGATGCTGGAAGACAGACGGGTAGAACCCTCCACTTT.

This clonotype was seen more than once but under ten times. A much larger clone differs by one base, so this may be a read error. The genes are TRBV6-5 and TRBJ2-3; 11 bases agree with TRBD2. V was clipped by 10 bases and J by 0 bases; unmatched bases: 12. This CDR3 contains 17 residues. The germline gives CDR1 MNHEY, CDR2 SVGAGI. The CDR3 region is CATTGTSGSSSTDTQYF. The DNA for the CDR3 is TGTGCCACCACTGGGACTAGCGGTAGTAGTAGCACAGATACGCAGTATTTT.

The chain carries TRBV11-2 and TRBJ1-4, with TRBD1 as a possible D gene (5 bases). The CDR3 is 14 amino acids. V was cut by 5 bases and J by 7 bases, with 14 bases left in between. Germline-derived CDR1 and CDR2 are SGHAT and FQNNGV. CDR3 residues: CASSKGLVSEKLFF. The CDR3 DNA reads as TGTGCCAGCAGCAAGGGACTTGTCAGTGAAAAACTGTTTTTT.